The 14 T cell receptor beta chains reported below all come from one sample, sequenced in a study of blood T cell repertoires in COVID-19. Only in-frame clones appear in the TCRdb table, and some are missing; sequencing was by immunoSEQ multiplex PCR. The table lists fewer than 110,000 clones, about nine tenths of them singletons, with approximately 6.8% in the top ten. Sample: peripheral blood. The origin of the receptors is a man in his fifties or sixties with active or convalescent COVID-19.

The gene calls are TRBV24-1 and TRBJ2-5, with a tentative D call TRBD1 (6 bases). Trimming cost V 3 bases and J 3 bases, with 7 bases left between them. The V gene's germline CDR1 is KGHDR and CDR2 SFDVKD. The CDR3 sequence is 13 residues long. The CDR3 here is CATSDTGKETQYF. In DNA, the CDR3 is TGTGCCACCAGTGATACAGGGAAAGAGACCCAGTACTTC.

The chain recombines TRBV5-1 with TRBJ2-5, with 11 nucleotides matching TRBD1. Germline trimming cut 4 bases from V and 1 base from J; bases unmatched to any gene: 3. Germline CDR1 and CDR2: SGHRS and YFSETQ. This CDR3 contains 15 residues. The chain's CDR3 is CASSGTGGSQETQYF. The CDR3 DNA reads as TGCGCCAGCAGCGGGACAGGGGGATCCCAAGAGACCCAGTACTTC.

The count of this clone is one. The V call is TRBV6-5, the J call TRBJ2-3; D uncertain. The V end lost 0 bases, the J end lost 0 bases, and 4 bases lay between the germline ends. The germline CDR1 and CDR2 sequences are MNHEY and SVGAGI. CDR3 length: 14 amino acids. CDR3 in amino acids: CASSYSASTDTQYF. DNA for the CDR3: TGTGCCAGCAGTTACTCGGCAAGCACAGATACGCAGTATTTT.

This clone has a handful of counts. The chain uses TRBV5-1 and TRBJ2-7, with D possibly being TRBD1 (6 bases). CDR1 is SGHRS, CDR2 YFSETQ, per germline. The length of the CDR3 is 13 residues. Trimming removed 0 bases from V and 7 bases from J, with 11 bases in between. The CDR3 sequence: CASSLGATGEQYF. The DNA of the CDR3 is TGCGCCAGCAGCTTGGGAGCGACAGGTGAGCAGTACTTC.

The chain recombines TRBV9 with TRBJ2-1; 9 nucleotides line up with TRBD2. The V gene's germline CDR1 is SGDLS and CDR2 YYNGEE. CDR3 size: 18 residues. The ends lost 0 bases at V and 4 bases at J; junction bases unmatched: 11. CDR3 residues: CASSVGPRIAGEYNEQFF. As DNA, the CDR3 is TGTGCCAGCAGCGTAGGGCCCCGGATAGCGGGAGAGTACAATGAGCAGTTCTTC. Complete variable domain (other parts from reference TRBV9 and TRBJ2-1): DSGVTQTPKHLITATGQRVTLRCSPRSGDLSVYWYQQSLDQGLQFLIQYYNGEERAKGNILERFSAQQFPDLHSELNLSSLELGDSALYFCASSVGPRIAGEYNEQFFGPGTRLTVL.

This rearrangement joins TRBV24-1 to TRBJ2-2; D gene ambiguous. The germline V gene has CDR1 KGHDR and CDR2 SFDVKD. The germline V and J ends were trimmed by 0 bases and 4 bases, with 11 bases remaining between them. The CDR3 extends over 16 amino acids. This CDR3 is CATSDLRPSGTGELFF. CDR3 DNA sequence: TGTGCCACCAGTGATTTGCGACCGTCGGGCACCGGGGAGCTGTTTTTT.

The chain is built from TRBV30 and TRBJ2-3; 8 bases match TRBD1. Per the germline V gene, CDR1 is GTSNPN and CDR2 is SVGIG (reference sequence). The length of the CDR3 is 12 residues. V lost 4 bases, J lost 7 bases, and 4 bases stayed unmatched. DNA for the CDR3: TGTGCCTGGAACAGGGGGGTAAATACGCAGTATTTT. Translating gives CAWNRGVNTQYF.

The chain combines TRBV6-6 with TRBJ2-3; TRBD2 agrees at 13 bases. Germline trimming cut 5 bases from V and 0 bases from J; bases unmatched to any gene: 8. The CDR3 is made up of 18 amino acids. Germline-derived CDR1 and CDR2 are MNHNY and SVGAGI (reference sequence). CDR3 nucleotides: TGTGCCAGCAGTCCCCGGACTAGCGGGAGTGGTAGCACAGATACGCAGTATTTT. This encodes CASSPRTSGSGSTDTQYF.

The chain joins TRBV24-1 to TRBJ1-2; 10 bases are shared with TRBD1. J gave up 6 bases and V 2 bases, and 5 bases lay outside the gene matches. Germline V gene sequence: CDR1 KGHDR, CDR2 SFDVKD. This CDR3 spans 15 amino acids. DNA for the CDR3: TGTGCCACCAGTGATTCCGGGACAGGGGCCCATGGCTACACCTTC. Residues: CATSDSGTGAHGYTF.

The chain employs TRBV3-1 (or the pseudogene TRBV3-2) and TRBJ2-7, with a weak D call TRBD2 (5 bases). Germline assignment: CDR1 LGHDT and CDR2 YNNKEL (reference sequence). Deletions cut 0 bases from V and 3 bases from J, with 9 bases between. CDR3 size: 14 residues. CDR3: CASSQDRENYEQYF. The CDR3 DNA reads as TGTGCCAGCAGCCAAGATAGGGAGAACTACGAGCAGTACTTC.

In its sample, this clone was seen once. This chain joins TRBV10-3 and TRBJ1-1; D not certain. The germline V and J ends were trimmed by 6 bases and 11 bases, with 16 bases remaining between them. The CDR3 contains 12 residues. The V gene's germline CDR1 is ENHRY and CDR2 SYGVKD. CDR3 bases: TGTGCCATCAGAACAGACACCAGTGAGGCTTTCTTT. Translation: CAIRTDTSEAFF.

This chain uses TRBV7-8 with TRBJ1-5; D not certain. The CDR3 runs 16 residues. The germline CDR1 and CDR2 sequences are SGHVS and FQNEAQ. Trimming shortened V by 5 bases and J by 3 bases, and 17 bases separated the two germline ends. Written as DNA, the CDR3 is TGTGCCAGCAGCCCATCAGCCCGGGGAAACAATCAGCCCCAGCATTTT. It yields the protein CASSPSARGNNQPQHF.

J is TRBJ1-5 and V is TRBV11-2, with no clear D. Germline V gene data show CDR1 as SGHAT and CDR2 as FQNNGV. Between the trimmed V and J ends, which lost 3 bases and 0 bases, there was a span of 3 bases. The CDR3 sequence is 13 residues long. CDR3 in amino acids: CASSFNSNQPQHF. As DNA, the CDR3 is TGTGCCAGCAGCTTTAATAGCAATCAGCCCCAGCATTTT.

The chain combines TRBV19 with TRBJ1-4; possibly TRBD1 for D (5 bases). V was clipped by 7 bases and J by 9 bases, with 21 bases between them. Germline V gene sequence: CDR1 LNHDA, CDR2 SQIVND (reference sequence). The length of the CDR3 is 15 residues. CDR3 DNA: TGTGCCAGTACCGAGCAGGGTGGCGAGTTTCAAAAACTGTTTTTT. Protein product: CASTEQGGEFQKLFF.